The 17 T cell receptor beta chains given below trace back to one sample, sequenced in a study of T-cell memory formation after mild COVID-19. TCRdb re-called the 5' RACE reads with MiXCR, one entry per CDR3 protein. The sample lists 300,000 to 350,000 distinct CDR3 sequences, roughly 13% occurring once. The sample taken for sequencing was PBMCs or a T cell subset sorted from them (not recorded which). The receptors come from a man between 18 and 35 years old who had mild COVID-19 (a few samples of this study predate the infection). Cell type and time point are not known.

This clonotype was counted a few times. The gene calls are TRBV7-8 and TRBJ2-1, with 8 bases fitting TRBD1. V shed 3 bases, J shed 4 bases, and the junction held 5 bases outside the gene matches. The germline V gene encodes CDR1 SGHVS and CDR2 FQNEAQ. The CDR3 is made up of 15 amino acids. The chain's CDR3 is CASSFRDRIYNEQFF. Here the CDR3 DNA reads TGTGCCAGCAGCTTCCGGGACAGGATTTACAATGAGCAGTTCTTC.

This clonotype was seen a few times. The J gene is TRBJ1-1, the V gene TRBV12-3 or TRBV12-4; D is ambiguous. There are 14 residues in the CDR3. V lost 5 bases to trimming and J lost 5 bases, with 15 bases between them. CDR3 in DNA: TGTGCCAGCAGTCCCGCGCCGGGAATGACTGAAGCTTTCTTT. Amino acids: CASSPAPGMTEAFF.

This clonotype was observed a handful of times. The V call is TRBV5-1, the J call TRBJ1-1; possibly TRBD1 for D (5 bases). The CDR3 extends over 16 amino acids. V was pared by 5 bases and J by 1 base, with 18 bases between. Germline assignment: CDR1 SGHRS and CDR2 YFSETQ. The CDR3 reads CASRDARGGANTEAFF. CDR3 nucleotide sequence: TGCGCCAGCAGAGACGCGCGGGGAGGGGCGAACACTGAAGCTTTCTTT. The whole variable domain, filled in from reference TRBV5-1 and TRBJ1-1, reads KAGVTQTPRYLIKTRGQQVTLSCSPISGHRSVSWYQQTPGQGLQFLFEYFSETQRNKGNFPGRFSGRQFSNSRSEMNVSTLELGDSALYLCASRDARGGANTEAFFGQGTRLTVV.

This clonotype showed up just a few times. As DNA, the CDR3 is TGTGCCAGCAGCTTAGGCCCCCTAGCGTCGGAAGAGACCCAGTACTTC. It encodes CASSLGPLASEETQYF. The chain combines TRBV7-9 with TRBJ2-5, with D possibly TRBD2 on 6 matching bases. Germline V gives CDR1 SEHNR, CDR2 FQNEAQ (reference sequence). There are 16 residues in the CDR3. Trimming pared 1 base from V and 3 bases from J, leaving 15 bases between.

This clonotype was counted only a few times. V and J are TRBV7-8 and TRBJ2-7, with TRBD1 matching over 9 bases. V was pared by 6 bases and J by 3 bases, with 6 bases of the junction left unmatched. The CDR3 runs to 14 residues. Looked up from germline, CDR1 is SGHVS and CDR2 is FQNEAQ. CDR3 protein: CASRFRTGDYEQYF. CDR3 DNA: TGTGCCAGCAGATTTCGGACAGGGGACTACGAGCAGTACTTC. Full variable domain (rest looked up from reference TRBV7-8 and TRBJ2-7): GAGVSQSPRYKVAKRGQDVALRCDPISGHVSLFWYQQALGQGPEFLTYFQNEAQLDKSGLPSDRFFAERPEGSVSTLKIQRTQQEDSAVYLCASRFRTGDYEQYFGPGTRLTVT.

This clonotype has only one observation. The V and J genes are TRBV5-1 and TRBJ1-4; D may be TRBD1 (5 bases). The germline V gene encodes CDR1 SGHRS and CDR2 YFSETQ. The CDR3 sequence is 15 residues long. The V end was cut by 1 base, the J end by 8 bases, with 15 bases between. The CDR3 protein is CASSLLGRAEEKLFF. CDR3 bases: TGCGCCAGCAGCTTGTTGGGCAGGGCGGAGGAAAAACTGTTTTTT.

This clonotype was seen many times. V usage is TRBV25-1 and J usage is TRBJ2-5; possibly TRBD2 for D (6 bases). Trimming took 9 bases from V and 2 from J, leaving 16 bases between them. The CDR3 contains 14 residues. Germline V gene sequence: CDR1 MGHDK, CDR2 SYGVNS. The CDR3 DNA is TGTGCCAGAGGGAAGCGGCTAGCGCAAGAGACCCAGTACTTC. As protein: CARGKRLAQETQYF.

This CDR3 is CASSPLGQAMIEETQYF. CDR3 DNA: TGTGCCAGCAGTCCCCTTGGGCAGGCGATGATAGAAGAGACCCAGTACTTC. V usage is TRBV9 and J usage is TRBJ2-5; D remains unclear. Germline-derived CDR1 and CDR2 are SGDLS and YYNGEE. V was pared by 5 bases and J by 3 bases, with 23 bases between. This CDR3 is built from 17 residues.

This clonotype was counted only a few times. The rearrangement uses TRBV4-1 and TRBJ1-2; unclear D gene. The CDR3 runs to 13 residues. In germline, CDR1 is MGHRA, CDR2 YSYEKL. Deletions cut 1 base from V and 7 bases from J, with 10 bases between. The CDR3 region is CASSQGGVGGYTF. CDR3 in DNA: TGCGCCAGCAGCCAAGGTGGAGTCGGTGGCTACACCTTC.

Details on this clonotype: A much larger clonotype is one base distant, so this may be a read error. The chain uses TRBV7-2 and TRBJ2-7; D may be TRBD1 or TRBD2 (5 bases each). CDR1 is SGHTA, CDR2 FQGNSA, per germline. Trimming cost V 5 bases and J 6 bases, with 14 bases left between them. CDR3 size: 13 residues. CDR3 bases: TGTGCCAGCAGCCCCGGGGCGGCCTCCGAGCAGTACTTC. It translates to CASSPGAASEQYF. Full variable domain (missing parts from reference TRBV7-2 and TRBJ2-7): GAGVSQSPSNKVTEKGKDVELRCDPISGHTALYWYRQSLGQGLEFLIYFQGNSAPDKSGLPSDRFSAERTGGSVSTLTIQRTQQEDSAVYLCASSPGAASEQYFGPGTRLTVT.

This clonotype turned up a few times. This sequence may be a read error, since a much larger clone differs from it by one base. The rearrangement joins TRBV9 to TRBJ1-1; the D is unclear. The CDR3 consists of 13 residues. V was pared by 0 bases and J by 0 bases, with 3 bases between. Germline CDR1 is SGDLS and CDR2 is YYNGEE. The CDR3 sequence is CASSVDLNTEAFF. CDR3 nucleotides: TGTGCCAGCAGCGTAGACCTGAACACTGAAGCTTTCTTT.

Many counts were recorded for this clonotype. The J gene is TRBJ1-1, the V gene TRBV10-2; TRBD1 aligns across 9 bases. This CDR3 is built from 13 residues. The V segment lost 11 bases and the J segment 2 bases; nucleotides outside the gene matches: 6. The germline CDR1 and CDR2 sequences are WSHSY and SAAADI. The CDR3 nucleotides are TGCGCCGGTAACAGGGGGCCCAACACTGAAGCTTTCTTT. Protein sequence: CAGNRGPNTEAFF.

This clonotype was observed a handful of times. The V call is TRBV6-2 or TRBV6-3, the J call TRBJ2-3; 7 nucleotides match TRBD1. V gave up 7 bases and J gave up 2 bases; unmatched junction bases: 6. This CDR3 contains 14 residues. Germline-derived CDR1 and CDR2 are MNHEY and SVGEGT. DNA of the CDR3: TGTGCCAGCACCAGGACAGGCCCCACAGATACGCAGTATTTT. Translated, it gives CASTRTGPTDTQYF.

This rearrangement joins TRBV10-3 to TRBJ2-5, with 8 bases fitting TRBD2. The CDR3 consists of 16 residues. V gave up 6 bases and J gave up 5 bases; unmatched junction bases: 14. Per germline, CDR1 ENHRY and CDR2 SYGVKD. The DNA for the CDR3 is TGTGCCATCAGGTCAGCGGGCGGGGGGCCCTCGGAGACCCAGTACTTC. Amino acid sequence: CAIRSAGGGPSETQYF.

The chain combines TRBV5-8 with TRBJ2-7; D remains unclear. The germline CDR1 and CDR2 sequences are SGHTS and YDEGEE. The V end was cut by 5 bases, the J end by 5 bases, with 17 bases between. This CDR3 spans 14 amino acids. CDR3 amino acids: CASSRVIVADEQYF. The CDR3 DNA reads TGTGCCAGCAGTAGGGTTATAGTCGCGGACGAGCAGTACTTC.

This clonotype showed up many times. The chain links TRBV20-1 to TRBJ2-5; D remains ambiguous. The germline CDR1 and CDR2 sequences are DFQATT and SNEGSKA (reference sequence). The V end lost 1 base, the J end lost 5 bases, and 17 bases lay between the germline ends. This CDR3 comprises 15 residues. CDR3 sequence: CSARGWVGPRETQYF. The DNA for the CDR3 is TGCAGTGCTAGAGGATGGGTGGGCCCGCGGGAGACCCAGTACTTC.

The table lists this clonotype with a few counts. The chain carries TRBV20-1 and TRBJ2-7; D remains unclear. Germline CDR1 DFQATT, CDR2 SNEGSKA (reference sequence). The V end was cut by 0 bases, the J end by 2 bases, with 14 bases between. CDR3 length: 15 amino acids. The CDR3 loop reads CSAREGPGLAYEQYF. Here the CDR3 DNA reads TGCAGTGCTAGAGAAGGGCCAGGCCTAGCCTACGAGCAGTACTTC.